The 32 T cell receptor beta chains listed next were all sequenced from one sample in a study of shared clonotypes between healthy human individuals. Clones were sequenced by immunoSEQ multiplex PCR, and TCRdb holds only the in-frame ones, with some missing. The repertoire holds 2,500,000 or so clones, with 85% to 95% as singletons. Sequenced material: naive CD4+ T cells from PBMCs. Subset here: CD45RA+ positively selected. The receptor set was obtained from a man younger than 30 in good health. Some clones in this sample may be carry-over from other donors' samples.

The CDR3 DNA sequence: TGTGCCTGGAGTCCAGGGAATAACTATGGCTACACCTTC. Protein product: CAWSPGNNYGYTF. The rearrangement joins TRBV30 to TRBJ1-2; maybe TRBD1 (5 bases). Looked up from germline, CDR1 is GTSNPN and CDR2 is SVGIG (reference sequence). The V and J ends lost 2 bases and 1 base respectively, with 8 bases between them. The CDR3 is 13 residues long. Full variable domain (rest looked up from reference TRBV30 and TRBJ1-2): SQTIHQWPATLVQPVGSPLSLECTVEGTSNPNLYWYRQAAGRGLQLLFYSVGIGQISSEVPQNLSASRPQDRQFILSSKKLLLSDSGFYLCAWSPGNNYGYTFGSGTRLTVV.

J is TRBJ2-3 and V is TRBV27, with D perhaps assigned TRBD1 or TRBD2 (5 bases each). The length of the CDR3 is 17 residues. V was trimmed by 3 bases and J by 2 bases, leaving 18 bases between them. CDR1 is MNHEY, CDR2 SMNVEV, per germline (reference sequence). In DNA, the CDR3 is TGTGCCAGCAGTTTCACAGCGCCGGGACGGACCACAGATACGCAGTATTTT. It translates to CASSFTAPGRTTDTQYF.

The rearrangement joins TRBV25-1 to TRBJ2-5; 9 bases align to TRBD1. V shed 6 bases, J shed 5 bases, and the junction held 4 bases outside the gene matches. CDR1 and CDR2 from the germline V gene are MGHDK and SYGVNS. The CDR3 has 13 residues. CDR3 sequence (DNA): TGTGCCAGCAGCACAGGGGGCTTCGAGACCCAGTACTTC. The encoded protein is CASSTGGFETQYF.

V gene TRBV19 combines with J gene TRBJ2-5; D remains unclear. V was pared by 3 bases and J by 3 bases, with 8 bases between. Germline CDR1 is LNHDA and CDR2 is SQIVND (reference sequence). This CDR3 has 13 amino acids. This CDR3 reads CASSIRAEETQYF. The CDR3 bases are TGTGCCAGTAGTATTAGAGCTGAAGAGACCCAGTACTTC. Combining the CDR3 with reference TRBV19 and TRBJ2-5 gives the whole variable domain DGGITQSPKYLFRKEGQNVTLSCEQNLNHDAMYWYRQDPGQGLRLIYYSQIVNDFQKGDIAEGYSVSREKKESFPLTVTSAQKNPTAFYLCASSIRAEETQYFGPGTRLLVL.

The V and J genes are TRBV12-5 and TRBJ2-5; D is perhaps TRBD2 (6 bases). V was trimmed by 6 bases and J by 5 bases, leaving 7 bases between them. CDR1 and CDR2 from the germline V gene are LGHNT and FRNRAP. This CDR3 region has 11 residues. In nucleotides, the CDR3 is TGTGCTAGTGGAAGCGGGGAGACCCAGTACTTC. It encodes CASGSGETQYF.

The rearrangement joins TRBV6-1 to TRBJ1-5; tentative D call: TRBD1 (5 bases). V lost 4 bases, J lost 4 bases, and 11 bases lay in between. The CDR3 spans 14 residues. The germline V gene has CDR1 MNHNS and CDR2 SASEGT. CDR3 sequence: CASSGQGMNQPQHF. Here the CDR3 DNA reads TGTGCCAGCAGTGGCCAGGGTATGAATCAGCCCCAGCATTTT.

The rearrangement joins TRBV5-4 to TRBJ1-1, with TRBD1 matching 12 bases. V shed 4 bases, J shed 3 bases, and the junction held 10 bases outside the gene matches. Germline V lookup: CDR1 SGHNT, CDR2 YYREEE (reference sequence). CDR3 length: 17 amino acids. CDR3 nucleotides: TGTGCCAGCAGCCGAGGGGGGACAGGGGGCGCGTACACTGAAGCTTTCTTT. Its translation is CASSRGGTGGAYTEAFF.

Only a few counts were recorded for this clone. The chain has TRBV11-2 and TRBJ1-1, with 7 bases matching TRBD1. This CDR3 spans 13 amino acids. V was pared by 6 bases and J by 9 bases, with 10 bases of the junction left unmatched. Germline lookup yields CDR1 SGHAT and CDR2 FQNNGV. CDR3 loop: CASSSIQGGQAFF. DNA of the CDR3: TGTGCCAGCAGTTCTATCCAGGGGGGTCAAGCTTTCTTT.

The rearrangement joins TRBV28 to TRBJ2-2, with TRBD1 matching 12 bases. Germline CDR1 is MDHEN and CDR2 is SYDVKM. The ends lost 8 bases at V and 4 bases at J; junction bases unmatched: 2. CDR3 size: 14 residues. Here the CDR3 DNA reads TGTGCCAGCTGGGACAGGGGGCGCACCGGGGAGCTGTTTTTT. It yields the protein CASWDRGRTGELFF. The full variable domain, with the rest looked up from reference TRBV28 and TRBJ2-2, is DVKVTQSSRYLVKRTGEKVFLECVQDMDHENMFWYRQDPGLGLRLIYFSYDVKMKEKGDIPEGYSVSREKKERFSLILESASTNQTSMYLCASWDRGRTGELFFGEGSRLTVL.

V usage is TRBV29-1 and J usage is TRBJ2-7, with D uncertain. Trimming stripped 7 bases from V and 5 bases from J, with 15 bases between. In germline, CDR1 is SQVTM, CDR2 ANQGSEA. The CDR3 sequence is 12 residues long. CDR3 nucleotides: TGCAGCGCCAGTCACGGTGCGGACGAGCAGTACTTC. This gives the protein CSASHGADEQYF.

The V gene is TRBV6-5, the J gene TRBJ1-6, with unresolved D. The ends were cut back, 6 bases at V and 7 bases at J, with 10 bases in the middle. The CDR3 is made up of 13 amino acids. Germline V gene lookup returns CDR1 MNHEY and CDR2 SVGAGI. The CDR3 sequence: CASRPPQNSPLHF. Here the CDR3 DNA reads TGTGCCAGCAGGCCCCCCCAGAATTCACCCCTCCACTTT.

J is TRBJ2-7 and V is TRBV4-2; D perhaps matches TRBD1 (6 bases). The germline V gene has CDR1 LGHNA and CDR2 YNFKEQ. This CDR3 has 16 residues. V gave up 0 bases and J gave up 5 bases, with 17 bases separating them. CDR3 DNA sequence: TGTGCCAGCAGCCAAGAGGGGAGCAGGGGATCCCACGAGCAGTACTTC. Protein: CASSQEGSRGSHEQYF.

V is TRBV7-2 and J is TRBJ2-5; 8 bases align to TRBD2. With 5 bases clipped from V and 9 bases from J, the junction kept 11 bases outside the gene matches. The CDR3 spans 14 residues. Germline V gives CDR1 SGHTA, CDR2 FQGNSA. CDR3 nucleotides: TGTGCCAGCAGCCCCCCGGGGACTAGGGGGGCCCAGTACTTC. This codes for CASSPPGTRGAQYF.

The V and J genes are TRBV6-1 and TRBJ1-4, with 10 bases matching TRBD1. The CDR3 has 14 residues. Trimming at V came to 6 bases and at J to 5 bases, leaving 3 bases not matched to a gene. In germline, CDR1 is MNHNS, CDR2 SASEGT. The CDR3 DNA follows: TGTGCCAGCAGCGAGGGACAGGGGAATGAAAAACTGTTTTTT. Its translation: CASSEGQGNEKLFF.

The V and J genes are TRBV7-3 and TRBJ2-2; D unclear. The CDR3 spans 14 residues. Germline values: CDR1 SGHTA, CDR2 FQGTGA. Trimming shortened V by 4 bases and J by 7 bases, and 13 bases separated the two germline ends. DNA for the CDR3: TGTGCCAGCAGCTCTTTTGGGGTGGGCGGGGAGCTGTTTTTT. The encoded protein is CASSSFGVGGELFF.

The V call is TRBV5-5, the J call TRBJ2-2; 7 bases align to TRBD1. CDR3 length: 17 amino acids. Trimming took 4 bases from V and 4 from J; bases not matched to a gene: 13. CDR1 and CDR2 from the germline V gene are SGHKS and YYEKEE (reference sequence). CDR3 sequence reads: CASSPTQFRQGTGELFF. In DNA form, the CDR3 reads TGTGCCAGCAGCCCAACCCAATTTCGACAGGGCACCGGGGAGCTGTTTTTT.

The chain combines TRBV5-1 with TRBJ1-1, with D perhaps matching TRBD1 (5 bases). V was cut by 3 bases and J by 3 bases, with 18 bases left in between. Germline lookup yields CDR1 SGHRS and CDR2 YFSETQ. There are 16 residues in the CDR3. CDR3 sequence (DNA): TGCGCCAGCAGCTACCCGGGCCCTGGGACGGACACTGAAGCTTTCTTT. Protein: CASSYPGPGTDTEAFF.

With respect to this clone: At the DNA level, this CDR3 is encoded by other sequences in the same sample as well. CDR3 nucleotides: TGCAGTGCTATTCGGACCGATACGCAGTATTTT. Translated: CSAIRTDTQYF. V and J are TRBV20-1 and TRBJ2-3; D is uncertain. Germline CDR1 reads DFQATT; CDR2 reads SNEGSKA (reference sequence). Trimming cost V 4 bases and J 6 bases, with 8 bases left between them. The CDR3 is 11 amino acids.

The V and J genes are TRBV28 and TRBJ2-1; no clear D. V was cut by 1 base and J by 9 bases, with 19 bases left in between. The CDR3 extends over 16 amino acids. Germline V gives CDR1 MDHEN, CDR2 SYDVKM. CDR3: CASSLLRSQDVGEQFF. The CDR3 region has the DNA TGTGCCAGCAGTTTATTGCGTTCCCAGGATGTCGGTGAGCAGTTCTTC.

The chain recombines TRBV14 with TRBJ2-3; perhaps D is TRBD1 or TRBD2 (5 bases each). The CDR3 extends over 17 amino acids. Trimming stripped 3 bases from V and 1 base from J, with 17 bases between. Germline CDR1 SGHDN, CDR2 FVKESK. This CDR3 reads CASSHRRGAGGTDTQYF. CDR3 sequence (DNA): TGTGCCAGCAGCCACCGGCGAGGGGCCGGGGGCACAGATACGCAGTATTTT.

This chain joins TRBV30 and TRBJ2-7, with 7 bases identical to TRBD2. J gave up 3 bases and V 2 bases, and 13 bases lay outside the gene matches. Germline V gene data show CDR1 as GTSNPN and CDR2 as SVGIG (reference sequence). The CDR3 length is 16 residues. The DNA of the CDR3 is TGTGCCTGGAGTCGGGCTAGCGGACTAGTGATCTACGAGCAGTACTTC. Its translation is CAWSRASGLVIYEQYF.

The CDR3 here is CATRQRPSGNTIYF. The CDR3 DNA follows: TGTGCCACCAGACAGCGACCCTCTGGAAACACCATATATTTT. This sequence joins TRBV10-3 and TRBJ1-3; perhaps TRBD1 as D (5 bases). This CDR3 has 14 residues. CDR1 and CDR2 from the germline V gene are ENHRY and SYGVKD. Trimming removed 10 bases from V and 0 bases from J, with 13 bases in between.

The V call is TRBV28, the J call TRBJ2-7, with unresolved D. V lost 1 base and J lost 2, with 12 bases in between. The CDR3 runs 15 residues. Germline lookup yields CDR1 MDHEN and CDR2 SYDVKM. CDR3 nucleotide sequence: TGTGCCAGCAGTTTATATAACTCCAGTCCCTACGAGCAGTACTTC. This gives the protein CASSLYNSSPYEQYF.

This chain connects TRBV25-1 to TRBJ2-3; D is uncertain. Trimming left V 4 bases short and J 7 bases short, with 9 bases between. Germline V lookup: CDR1 MGHDK, CDR2 SYGVNS. This CDR3 has 12 residues. CDR3 protein: CASSGSRNTQYF. CDR3 in DNA: TGTGCCAGCAGTGGCTCTAGGAATACGCAGTATTTT. The full variable domain, completed using reference TRBV25-1 and TRBJ2-3, is EADIYQTPRYLVIGTGKKITLECSQTMGHDKMYWYQQDPGMELHLIHYSYGVNSTEKGDLSSESTVSRIRTEHFPLTLESARPSHTSQYLCASSGSRNTQYFGPGTRLTVL.

V and J are TRBV7-9 and TRBJ2-3; D ambiguous. Trimming pared 8 bases from V and 2 bases from J, leaving 5 bases between. Per the germline V gene, CDR1 is SEHNR and CDR2 is FQNEAQ (reference sequence). The CDR3 sequence is 11 residues long. The CDR3 DNA reads as TGTGCCAGCGGGCTCACAGATACGCAGTATTTT. It encodes CASGLTDTQYF.

The chain recombines TRBV5-4 with TRBJ2-1; 7 nucleotides agree with TRBD2. The CDR3 contains 14 residues. V lost 2 bases and J lost 3; bases outside the gene matches: 2. Germline V gene lookup returns CDR1 SGHNT and CDR2 YYREEE (reference sequence). The CDR3 bases are TGTGCCAGCAGCTTTCGGGACTACTACAATGAGCAGTTCTTC. Its translation is CASSFRDYYNEQFF. The variable domain in full, with the rest retrieved from reference TRBV5-4 and TRBJ2-1, is ETGVTQSPTHLIKTRGQQVTLRCSSQSGHNTVSWYQQALGQGPQFIFQYYREEENGRGNFPPRFSGLQFPNYSSELNVNALELDDSALYLCASSFRDYYNEQFFGPGTRLTVL.

The chain has TRBV18 and TRBJ1-1; D not resolved. V was clipped by 3 bases and J by 1 base, with 12 bases between them. The germline V gene has CDR1 KGHSH and CDR2 LQKENI. The CDR3 runs 15 residues. CDR3: CASSPLVETNTEAFF. The CDR3 coding sequence is TGTGCCAGCTCACCCCTGGTAGAGACGAACACTGAAGCTTTCTTT.

The J gene is TRBJ1-2, the V gene TRBV9; a possible D gene is TRBD1 (6 bases). Germline V gene sequence: CDR1 SGDLS, CDR2 YYNGEE. The CDR3 extends over 14 amino acids. V lost 0 bases and J 6 bases, leaving 12 bases between the germline ends. This CDR3 reads CASSVEVGGHGYTF. CDR3 coding DNA: TGTGCCAGCAGCGTAGAAGTTGGGGGCCATGGCTACACCTTC.

The rearrangement uses TRBV6-5 and TRBJ2-7; TRBD2 might be the D (6 bases). The V gene's germline CDR1 is MNHEY and CDR2 SVGAGI. Deletions cut 3 bases from V and 5 bases from J, with 14 bases between. The CDR3 has 14 amino acids. CDR3 residues: CASSYGGTWDEQYF. In nucleotides, the CDR3 is TGTGCCAGCAGTTATGGCGGGACGTGGGACGAGCAGTACTTC.

The rearrangement links TRBV6-6 to TRBJ1-2; D is possibly TRBD1 (6 bases). The CDR3 totals 15 residues. The V end lost 4 bases, the J end lost 3 bases, and 15 bases lay between the germline ends. The germline CDR1 and CDR2 sequences are MNHNY and SVGAGI (reference sequence). The CDR3 DNA is TGTGCCAGCAGTTCCCTACCGGACAGAGACTATGGCTACACCTTC. This sequence encodes CASSSLPDRDYGYTF.

The gene calls are TRBV7-2 and TRBJ2-1, with a tentative D call TRBD2 (5 bases). The CDR3 is made up of 15 amino acids. Trimming cost V 1 base and J 2 bases, with 9 bases left between them. Germline values: CDR1 SGHTA, CDR2 FQGNSA. DNA for the CDR3: TGTGCCAGCAGCTTAGGTAGCGCAACCTACAATGAGCAGTTCTTC. Protein product: CASSLGSATYNEQFF.

The chain uses TRBV2 and TRBJ2-7, with D perhaps matching TRBD2 (6 bases). Germline V gene sequence: CDR1 SNHLY, CDR2 FYNNEI. The ends were cut back, 7 bases at V and 4 bases at J, with 14 bases in the middle. This CDR3 has 13 residues. CDR3 residues: CASKRAGTYEQYF. The CDR3 DNA is TGTGCCAGCAAGCGAGCGGGTACTTACGAGCAGTACTTC.